The sequence of this T cell receptor beta chain was determined in a study of PD-1 blockade in classical Hodgkin lymphoma. Indicated time point: cycle 4 day 1 (C4D1), after less than 7 weeks of nivolumab. Each of the patients experienced relapse following autologous stem cell transplantation, and their brentuximab vedotin exposure differed. Magnetic depletion of unwanted cells isolated CD4+ T cells from thawed PBMCs. Profiling relied on immunoSEQ multiplex PCR, and the TCRdb table lists in-frame clones only, not all of them. The table records 32,000 or so clones, roughly nine tenths of them present only once. Of note for this clone: Its cognate antigen is unknown.

Study findings and constraints: Exclusion covered patients beginning nivolumab under 1 year post-ASCT. Whereas CD4+ TCR diversity had risen significantly by C4D1, CD8+ TCR diversity had not.

The germline CDR1 and CDR2 sequences are SGHAT and FQNNGV. This CDR3 is built from 13 residues. V was cut by 2 bases and J by 0 bases, with 2 bases left in between. Specimen: CD4+ T cells from blood, collected before the fourth cycle of nivolumab. The chain links TRBV11-2 to TRBJ1-5; the D is unclear. The source is a human donor with classical Hodgkin lymphoma. The CDR3 coding sequence is TGTGCCAGCAGCTTAAGTAGCAATCAGCCCCAGCATTTT. This encodes CASSLSSNQPQHF.